The 12 T cell receptor beta chains in this list originate from one sample, sequenced in a study of shared clonotypes between healthy human individuals. The repertoire was sequenced with immunoSEQ multiplex PCR; TCRdb's copy has only in-frame clones and lacks some. Here the sample spans around 600,000 clones, around 95% being singletons. As defined, naive CD8 cells were CD45RO-negative and positively selected for CCR7, with terminally differentiated effector memory CD45RA+ cells excluded. Sample: naive CD8+ T cells sorted from blood. These receptor sequences come from a woman younger than 45 in good health.

V and J are TRBV2 and TRBJ2-1, with a possible D match to TRBD2 (5 bases). The CDR3 totals 12 residues. V lost 4 bases, J lost 4 bases, and 5 bases lay in between. CDR1 and CDR2 from the germline V gene are SNHLY and FYNNEI. The CDR3 DNA reads as TGTGCCAGCAGTGGACTATACAATGAGCAGTTCTTC. This encodes CASSGLYNEQFF.

The rearrangement joins TRBV19 to TRBJ1-1; a weak D match, TRBD1 (6 bases). This CDR3 contains 13 residues. The germline gives CDR1 LNHDA, CDR2 SQIVND (reference sequence). V lost 6 bases and J lost 6, with 14 bases in between. CDR3 residues: CASRGAGESEAFF. The CDR3 DNA follows: TGTGCCAGTAGGGGGGCGGGGGAGTCTGAAGCTTTCTTT.

This clone was recorded only once. The chain combines TRBV4-1 with TRBJ1-1, with D possibly matching TRBD1 (5 bases). The CDR3 loop spans 14 amino acids. Germline CDR1 is MGHRA and CDR2 is YSYEKL. V was cut by 0 bases and J by 6 bases, with 11 bases left in between. The DNA of the CDR3 is TGCGCCAGCAGCCAAGAACCGGGGGTAGCTGAAGCTTTCTTT. The encoded protein is CASSQEPGVAEAFF.

This rearrangement joins TRBV29-1 to TRBJ2-7; D tentatively reads TRBD1 or TRBD2 (5 bases each). This CDR3 region has 13 residues. The V and J ends lost 6 bases and 3 bases respectively, with 15 bases between them. CDR1 is SQVTM, CDR2 ANQGSEA, per germline. The CDR3 spells CSVTGTEYYEQYF. CDR3 coding DNA: TGCAGCGTCACCGGGACCGAGTACTACGAGCAGTACTTC.

Note on this clone: Within the sample, other DNA sequences also encode this same CDR3. The chain combines TRBV27 with TRBJ1-1, with 8 nucleotides matching TRBD1. This CDR3 contains 14 residues. With V trimmed by 5 bases and J by 3 bases, 5 bases remained unmatched. Per the germline V gene, CDR1 is MNHEY and CDR2 is SMNVEV (reference sequence). CDR3 DNA: TGTGCCAGCAGTCTACAGGGGGGGTACACTGAAGCTTTCTTT. Protein product: CASSLQGGYTEAFF.

The chain employs TRBV28 and TRBJ2-3; D may match TRBD1 or TRBD2 (5 bases each). The CDR3 is made up of 16 amino acids. The germline V gene has CDR1 MDHEN and CDR2 SYDVKM. V was pared by 5 bases and J by 5 bases, with 20 bases between. CDR3 protein: CASSHGAGGRGDTQYF. CDR3 nucleotides: TGTGCCAGCAGTCACGGGGCCGGAGGTAGGGGAGATACGCAGTATTTT.

The DNA for the CDR3 is TGTGCCAGCGGGACAGAGAACACCGGGGAGCTGTTTTTT. Encoded protein: CASGTENTGELFF. The J gene is TRBJ2-2, the V gene TRBV9; the match to TRBD1 covers 7 bases. This CDR3 has 13 amino acids. Trimming took 7 bases from V and 1 from J; bases not matched to a gene: 1. Germline lookup yields CDR1 SGDLS and CDR2 YYNGEE.

The chain uses TRBV7-9 and TRBJ2-5, with 9 positions matching TRBD2. Germline-derived CDR1 and CDR2 are SEHNR and FQNEAQ (reference sequence). The CDR3 runs to 14 residues. The V and J ends lost 3 bases and 2 bases, in that order; junction bases with no gene match: 1. DNA for the CDR3: TGTGCCAGCAGCTTGACTAGCGGTCAAGAGACCCAGTACTTC. Encoded protein: CASSLTSGQETQYF. Using reference TRBV7-9 and TRBJ2-5 for the parts outside the CDR3, the full variable domain is DTGVSQNPRHKITKRGQNVTFRCDPISEHNRLYWYRQTLGQGPEFLTYFQNEAQLEKSRLLSDRFSAERPKGSFSTLEIQRTEQGDSAMYLCASSLTSGQETQYFGPGTRLLVL.

The V call is TRBV28, the J call TRBJ2-7; 7 bases are a match to TRBD2. The trim removed 6 bases at V and 3 bases at J, leaving 11 bases unmatched. The CDR3 loop spans 15 amino acids. CDR1 and CDR2 (germline): MDHEN, SYDVKM. The CDR3 here is CASSRNLAELYEQYF. CDR3 in DNA: TGTGCCAGCAGCCGGAACCTAGCGGAGCTCTACGAGCAGTACTTC.

This chain joins TRBV29-1 and TRBJ2-7; 10 bases align to TRBD2. Germline CDR1 and CDR2: SQVTM and ANQGSEA. Trimming at V came to 4 bases and at J to 2 bases, leaving 5 bases not matched to a gene. The CDR3 has 14 amino acids. The CDR3 region is CSVGLAGAPYEQYF. CDR3 DNA: TGCAGCGTTGGTCTAGCGGGAGCCCCCTACGAGCAGTACTTC.

CDR3 amino acids: CASSLDGLAGLPEQYF. The DNA of the CDR3 is TGTGCCAGCAGCTTGGATGGACTAGCGGGACTCCCCGAGCAGTACTTC. The J gene is TRBJ2-7, the V gene TRBV5-4; the match to TRBD2 covers 12 bases. The CDR3 loop spans 16 amino acids. Germline V gene lookup returns CDR1 SGHNT and CDR2 YYREEE (reference sequence). V lost 0 bases to trimming and J lost 6 bases; unmatched junction nucleotides: 7.

This clone appeared a few times. The rearrangement uses TRBV9 and TRBJ1-2; tentative D call: TRBD1 (5 bases). V lost 6 bases, J lost 7 bases, and 13 bases lay in between. The germline CDR1 and CDR2 sequences are SGDLS and YYNGEE. The CDR3 has 12 amino acids. DNA for the CDR3: TGTGCCAGCACCCGGGGCGAAGTTGGCTACACCTTC. Translation: CASTRGEVGYTF.